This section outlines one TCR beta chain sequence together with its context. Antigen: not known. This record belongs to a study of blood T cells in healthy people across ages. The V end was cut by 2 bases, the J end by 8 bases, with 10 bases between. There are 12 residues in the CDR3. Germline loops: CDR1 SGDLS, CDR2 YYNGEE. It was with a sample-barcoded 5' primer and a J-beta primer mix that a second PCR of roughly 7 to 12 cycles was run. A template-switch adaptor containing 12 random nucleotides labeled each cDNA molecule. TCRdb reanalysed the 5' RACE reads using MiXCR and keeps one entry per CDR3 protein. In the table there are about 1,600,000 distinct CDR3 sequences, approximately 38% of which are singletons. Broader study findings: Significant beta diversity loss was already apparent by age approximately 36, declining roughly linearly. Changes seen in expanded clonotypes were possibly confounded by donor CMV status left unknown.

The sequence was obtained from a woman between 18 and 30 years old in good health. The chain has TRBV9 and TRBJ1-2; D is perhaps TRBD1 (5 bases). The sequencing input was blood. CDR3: CASSVGLGGYTF. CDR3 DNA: TGTGCCAGCAGCGTGGGACTTGGGGGCTACACCTTC.